This passage covers 10 T cell receptor beta chains from one sample sequenced in a study of blood T cell repertoires in COVID-19. Clones were read by immunoSEQ multiplex PCR, and TCRdb kept only the in-frame ones, dropping some. Of 250,000 to 350,000 clones detected, around 89% appear once; the ten largest clones hold approximately 6%. Sequencing was done on a sample of peripheral blood. These receptors were obtained from a woman aged 50 to 60 with COVID-19, enrolled during active disease.

Written as DNA, the CDR3 is TGCAGCGTTGACACGGCAGGGGGCCTTACAGATACGCAGTATTTT. Its protein product is CSVDTAGGLTDTQYF. The rearrangement uses TRBV29-1 and TRBJ2-3; 8 bases line up with TRBD1. The junction had 8 bases not matched to a gene; V was cut back by 3 bases and J by 3 bases. The CDR3 sequence is 15 residues long. Germline CDR1 reads SQVTM; CDR2 reads ANQGSEA.

The chain employs TRBV5-6 and TRBJ2-7; perhaps TRBD1 as D (7 bases). V gave up 6 bases and J gave up 3 bases, with 22 bases separating them. CDR3 size: 16 residues. Per germline, CDR1 SGHDT and CDR2 YYEEEE. CDR3 bases: TGTGCCAGCACCCTTGGAGGGACAGCTTATCGCTACGAGCAGTACTTC. It encodes CASTLGGTAYRYEQYF.

This clone was seen once. The V call is TRBV19, the J call TRBJ2-3; 13 nucleotides agree with TRBD2. The V gene's germline CDR1 is LNHDA and CDR2 SQIVND (reference sequence). With 5 bases clipped from V and 1 base from J, the junction kept 3 bases outside the gene matches. CDR3 size: 16 residues. The CDR3 DNA is TGTGCCAGTAGTGGTGGACTAGCGGGGGGCACAGATACGCAGTATTTT. Protein sequence: CASSGGLAGGTDTQYF.

The gene calls are TRBV19 and TRBJ1-1; a weak D match, TRBD1 (5 bases). The CDR3 runs to 16 residues. The V gene's germline CDR1 is LNHDA and CDR2 SQIVND (reference sequence). Between the trimmed V and J ends, which lost 5 bases and 0 bases, there was a span of 16 bases. The chain's CDR3 is CASSSFFRGMNTEAFF. CDR3 nucleotides: TGTGCCAGTAGTTCCTTTTTTCGGGGGATGAACACTGAAGCTTTCTTT.

The chain uses TRBV27 and TRBJ2-7, with 10 bases matching TRBD1. The CDR3 totals 15 residues. Germline-derived CDR1 and CDR2 are MNHEY and SMNVEV (reference sequence). The trim removed 5 bases at V and 3 bases at J, leaving 7 bases unmatched. CDR3 DNA: TGTGCCAGCAGTCCTACTAGGGACAGGGGCTACGAGCAGTACTTC. Protein sequence: CASSPTRDRGYEQYF.

The chain combines TRBV9 with TRBJ2-1; TRBD2 agrees at 10 bases. The J segment lost 6 bases and the V segment lost 0 bases, leaving 3 bases of the junction unmatched. Germline V lookup: CDR1 SGDLS, CDR2 YYNGEE. The CDR3 length is 15 residues. The CDR3 is CASSVVWTSGNEQFF. The CDR3 DNA reads as TGTGCCAGCAGCGTAGTATGGACTAGCGGCAATGAGCAGTTCTTC. The entire variable domain, with the rest obtained from reference TRBV9 and TRBJ2-1, is as follows: DSGVTQTPKHLITATGQRVTLRCSPRSGDLSVYWYQQSLDQGLQFLIQYYNGEERAKGNILERFSAQQFPDLHSELNLSSLELGDSALYFCASSVVWTSGNEQFFGPGTRLTVL.

This clone has just a few counts. The rearrangement joins TRBV7-9 to TRBJ1-2; D gene ambiguous. CDR1 SEHNR and CDR2 FQNEAQ come from the germline V gene (reference sequence). CDR3 length: 11 residues. With 1 base removed from V and 13 bases from J, the gap between germline ends came to 10 bases. The CDR3 bases are TGTGCCAGCAGCTTAGGGTCGGGGTGCACCTTC. Its translation: CASSLGSGCTF.

The gene calls are TRBV7-2 and TRBJ1-1, with D possibly being TRBD1 (6 bases). From germline, CDR1 is SGHTA and CDR2 FQGNSA. The CDR3 runs 15 residues. Trimming removed 2 bases from V and 0 bases from J, with 10 bases in between. The chain's CDR3 is CASSLQGPLNTEAFF. For the CDR3, the DNA is TGTGCCAGCAGCTTACAGGGGCCACTGAACACTGAAGCTTTCTTT.

The chain uses TRBV18 and TRBJ1-1; 10 positions agree with TRBD1. Looked up from germline, CDR1 is KGHSH and CDR2 is LQKENI. The CDR3 has 16 amino acids. Trimming at V came to 4 bases and at J to 0 bases, leaving 5 bases not matched to a gene. CDR3 protein: CASSLRQGALNTEAFF. DNA of the CDR3: TGTGCCAGCTCACTCCGACAGGGGGCCTTGAACACTGAAGCTTTCTTT.

This chain links TRBV14 with TRBJ2-7; D is ambiguous. Germline V lookup: CDR1 SGHDN, CDR2 FVKESK. V lost 1 base, J lost 1 base, and 11 bases lay in between. CDR3 length: 15 amino acids. CDR3 residues: CASSQGSGRSYEQYF. The CDR3 coding sequence is TGTGCCAGCAGCCAAGGGTCTGGCCGATCCTACGAGCAGTACTTC.